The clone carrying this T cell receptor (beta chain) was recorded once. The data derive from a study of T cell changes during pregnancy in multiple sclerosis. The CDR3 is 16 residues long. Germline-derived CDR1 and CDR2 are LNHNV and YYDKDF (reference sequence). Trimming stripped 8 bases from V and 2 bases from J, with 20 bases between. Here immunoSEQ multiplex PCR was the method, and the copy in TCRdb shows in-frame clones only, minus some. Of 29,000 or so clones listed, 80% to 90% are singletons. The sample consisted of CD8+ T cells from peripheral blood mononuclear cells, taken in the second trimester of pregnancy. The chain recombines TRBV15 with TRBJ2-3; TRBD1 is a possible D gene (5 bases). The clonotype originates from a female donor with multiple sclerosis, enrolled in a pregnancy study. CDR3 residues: CATGGQGTLITDTQYF. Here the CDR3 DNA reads TGTGCCACCGGCGGCCAGGGAACGTTAATCACAGATACGCAGTATTTT.